This TCR beta chain was sequenced in a study of blood T cells in healthy people across ages. Study results and limitations: PBMCs that were unsorted prevented a conclusive naive versus antigen-experienced comparison. Both naive CD4+ cell counts and diversity were greater in long-lived donors than in aged donors.

There are 15 residues in the CDR3. V was cut by 0 bases and J by 7 bases, with 10 bases left in between. Germline V gene lookup returns CDR1 LGHNA and CDR2 YSLEER. Comments on this clonotype: The antigen is not known.

A J-beta primer mix and a sample-barcoded 5' primer were used in a second PCR of about 7 to 12 cycles. TCRdb recomputed calls from the 5' RACE reads with MiXCR, one row per CDR3 protein. The repertoire holds 1.5 million to 2 million distinct CDR3 sequences, around half seen once, with approximately 2.1% in the top ten. The TCR originated in a woman in her 40s in good health. The chain joins TRBV4-3 to TRBJ1-6, with a possible D match to TRBD1 (5 bases). The sequenced material came from blood. Here the CDR3 reads CASSQDGARNSPLHF. The CDR3 DNA sequence: TGCGCCAGCAGCCAAGACGGGGCTAGGAATTCACCCCTCCACTTT.